This T cell receptor beta chain was sequenced during a study of STAT5B mutations in CD4+ large granular lymphocyte leukemia. About the research overall: Among healthy controls, a particular HLA allele went with more CDR3 'QG' motifs.

Concerning this clone itself: Its antigen is as yet unknown.

The germline V gene has CDR1 MNHEY and CDR2 SMNVEV (reference sequence). The V segment lost 5 bases and the J segment 7 bases; nucleotides outside the gene matches: 16. This CDR3 has 17 amino acids. This table comes from immunoSEQ multiplex PCR, and its TCRdb copy is limited to in-frame clones, with some not included. The repertoire holds roughly 30,000 clones, with around four fifths as singletons. Points from the study as a whole: Patient CD4-sorted repertoires looked more clonal than healthy CD4+ repertoires, even without putative leukemic clones. No patients shared main leukemic clonotypes, though roughly 27% appeared at low frequency elsewhere. 8/27 top patient clones versus 2/35 control clones were TRBV06-family.

The genes are TRBV27 and TRBJ1-5; TRBD1 matches at 8 bases. Sequenced: CD4+ T cells from blood buffy coats. This TCR derives from a human donor in good health. In nucleotides, the CDR3 is TGTGCCAGCAGTCCCCAAGGGTGGACAGGGAGAGGGCAGCCCCAGCATTTT. This encodes CASSPQGWTGRGQPQHF.